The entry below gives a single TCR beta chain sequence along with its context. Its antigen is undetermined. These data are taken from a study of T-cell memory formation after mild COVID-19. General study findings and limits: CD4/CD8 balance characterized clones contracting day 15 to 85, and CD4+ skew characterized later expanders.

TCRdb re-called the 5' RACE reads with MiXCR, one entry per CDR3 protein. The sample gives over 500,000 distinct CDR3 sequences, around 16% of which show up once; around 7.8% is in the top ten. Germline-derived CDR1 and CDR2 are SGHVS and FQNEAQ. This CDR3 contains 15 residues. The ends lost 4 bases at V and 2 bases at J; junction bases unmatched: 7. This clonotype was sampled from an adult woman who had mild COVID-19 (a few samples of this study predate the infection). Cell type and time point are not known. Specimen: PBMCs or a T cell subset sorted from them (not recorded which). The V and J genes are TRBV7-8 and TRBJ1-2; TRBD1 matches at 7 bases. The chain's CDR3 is CASSSQQGMNYGYTF. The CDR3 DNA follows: TGTGCCAGCAGCTCACAACAGGGGATGAACTATGGCTACACCTTC.